Below are 17 T cell receptor beta chains sequenced from a single sample in a study of blood T cell repertoires in COVID-19. The assay was immunoSEQ multiplex PCR, and TCRdb's table has in-frame clones only and misses some. The data show about 55,000 clones, with 75% to 95% seen just once and around a sixth held by the top ten. The sample comprised peripheral blood. The receptors shown here come from a man older than 75 with acute or convalescent COVID-19.

The chain has TRBV3-1 (or the pseudogene TRBV3-2) and TRBJ2-7; 14 bases align to TRBD2. CDR1 is LGHDT, CDR2 YNNKEL, per germline (reference sequence). The CDR3 contains 15 residues. The ends lost 5 bases at V and 6 bases at J; junction bases unmatched: 6. Here the CDR3 reads CASSSTGLAGAEQYF. The CDR3 DNA reads as TGTGCCAGCAGCTCCACGGGACTAGCGGGGGCCGAGCAGTACTTC.

V and J are TRBV1 and TRBJ2-5; the table names TRBD2, a call not compared with the DNA. TRBV1 is a pseudogene locus. This CDR3 contains 14 residues. The CDR3 nucleotides read TGCACCAGCGCTACGCGTCGGGCGGGGGAGACCCAGTACTTC. Protein: CTSATRRAGETQYF.

The V call is TRBV9, the J call TRBJ1-2; a weak D match, TRBD1 (6 bases). Per the germline V gene, CDR1 is SGDLS and CDR2 is YYNGEE. The V and J ends lost 0 bases and 4 bases respectively, with 13 bases between them. This CDR3 contains 15 residues. The CDR3 is CASSVALDSSYGYTF. The CDR3 nucleotides are TGTGCCAGCAGCGTAGCCCTGGACAGTTCCTATGGCTACACCTTC.

The V and J genes are TRBV5-1 and TRBJ2-5, with D possibly TRBD1 on 5 matching bases. The length of the CDR3 is 13 residues. Germline V gene lookup returns CDR1 SGHRS and CDR2 YFSETQ. Trimming cost V 4 bases and J 5 bases, with 12 bases left between them. CDR3 protein: CASSPTVTETQYF. The CDR3 DNA follows: TGCGCCAGCAGCCCGACAGTTACGGAGACCCAGTACTTC.

V and J are TRBV5-1 and TRBJ2-3; D not resolved. V shed 4 bases and J shed 2 bases, with 11 bases lying between them. CDR1 and CDR2 (germline): SGHRS, YFSETQ. The CDR3 is 14 amino acids. In DNA form, the CDR3 reads TGCGCCAGCAGCAGCAAGCCCACCACAGATACGCAGTATTTT. Protein: CASSSKPTTDTQYF.

The CDR3 bases are TGTGCCAGCAGCTTAGGGGCCCTACCCGGCCACGAGCAGTACTTC. This encodes CASSLGALPGHEQYF. This chain links TRBV7-2 with TRBJ2-7; D gene ambiguous. This CDR3 comprises 15 residues. CDR1 is SGHTA, CDR2 FQGNSA, per germline. V lost 1 base to trimming and J lost 5 bases, with 15 bases between them. Together with reference TRBV7-2 and TRBJ2-7, the CDR3 gives the full variable domain: GAGVSQSPSNKVTEKGKDVELRCDPISGHTALYWYRQSLGQGLEFLIYFQGNSAPDKSGLPSDRFSAERTGGSVSTLTIQRTQQEDSAVYLCASSLGALPGHEQYFGPGTRLTVT.

CDR3 protein: CASSKGGESLKRVYEQYF. The DNA of the CDR3 is TGTGCCAGCAGCAAGGGGGGGGAGAGCCTAAAGAGGGTCTACGAGCAGTACTTC. The chain carries TRBV21-1 and TRBJ2-7; the table's D gene call, TRBD2, was not cross checked with the DNA. TRBV21-1 is a recognized pseudogene. The CDR3 covers 18 residues.

The rearrangement links TRBV28 to TRBJ1-6; the D gene is possibly TRBD1 (5 bases). Per germline, CDR1 MDHEN and CDR2 SYDVKM. Trimming removed 4 bases at V and 1 base at J, with 14 bases between. The CDR3 extends over 17 amino acids. As DNA, the CDR3 is TGTGCCAGCAGTTCTTACACAGGAGCTTCCTATAATTCACCCCTCCACTTT. Encoded protein: CASSSYTGASYNSPLHF.

This chain uses TRBV5-4 with TRBJ2-7; 10 bases are a match to TRBD1. The germline gives CDR1 SGHNT, CDR2 YYREEE (reference sequence). V lost 4 bases, J lost 3 bases, and 4 bases stayed unmatched. This CDR3 contains 14 residues. CDR3: CASSPTGGVYEQYF. CDR3 DNA: TGTGCCAGCAGCCCGACAGGGGGCGTCTACGAGCAGTACTTC.

This clone was seen just once. A read error may account for a junction end that differs from germline. The chain uses TRBV3-1 (or the pseudogene TRBV3-2) and TRBJ2-7, with 14 bases fitting TRBD2. This CDR3 has 14 amino acids. Germline CDR1 reads LGHDT; CDR2 reads YNNKEL (reference sequence). CDR3 region: CASSQKPGLAGALF. The CDR3 bases are TGTGCCAGCAGCCAAAAACCGGGACTAGCGGGGGCTCTTTTC.

This chain connects TRBV3-1 (or the pseudogene TRBV3-2) to TRBJ1-4; 7 positions match TRBD1. The CDR3 totals 15 residues. J lost 7 bases, V lost 0 bases, and 5 bases had no gene match. CDR1 is LGHDT, CDR2 YNNKEL, per germline (reference sequence). The CDR3 loop is CASSQERGRAEKLFF. CDR3 in DNA: TGTGCCAGCAGCCAAGAGAGGGGGCGTGCTGAAAAACTGTTTTTT.

The rearrangement links TRBV11-2 to TRBJ2-1; D may be TRBD2 (6 bases). The CDR3 has 13 residues. Germline CDR1 and CDR2: SGHAT and FQNNGV. V shed 5 bases and J shed 8 bases, with 13 bases lying between them. The CDR3 loop is CASSLGRRDEQFF. CDR3 sequence (DNA): TGTGCCAGCAGCCTAGGACGGAGGGATGAGCAGTTCTTC.

The rearrangement links TRBV27 to TRBJ2-7; D ambiguous. V was trimmed by 2 bases and J by 6 bases, leaving 11 bases between them. Looked up from germline, CDR1 is MNHEY and CDR2 is SMNVEV (reference sequence). The CDR3 is 13 residues long. DNA for the CDR3: TGTGCCAGCAGTTTAAATCGAGTATCCGAGCAGTACTTC. Translating it yields CASSLNRVSEQYF.

The rearrangement uses TRBV6-5 and TRBJ1-6; D ambiguous. V was shortened by 4 bases and J by 5 bases, with 6 bases between the two germline ends. In germline, CDR1 is MNHEY, CDR2 SVGAGI. This CDR3 region has 13 residues. CDR3 DNA: TGTGCCAGCAGTTCTACTGATAATTCACCCCTCCACTTT. It encodes CASSSTDNSPLHF.

The chain joins TRBV5-1 to TRBJ2-3; a weak D match, TRBD2 (6 bases). Germline assignment: CDR1 SGHRS and CDR2 YFSETQ. V lost 6 bases and J 6 bases, leaving 11 bases between the germline ends. The CDR3 totals 12 residues. The CDR3 DNA sequence: TGCGCCAGCACCGTAAGCGGGGATACGCAGTATTTT. It yields the protein CASTVSGDTQYF.

The V and J genes are TRBV7-9 and TRBJ1-5; 9 bases map to TRBD1. CDR3 length equals 14 residues. Germline lookup yields CDR1 SEHNR and CDR2 FQNEAQ (reference sequence). The ends lost 5 bases at V and 5 bases at J; junction bases unmatched: 4. DNA for the CDR3: TGTGCCAGCAGCGGACAGGGGCTGGATCAGCCCCAGCATTTT. Its translation: CASSGQGLDQPQHF.

CDR3 coding DNA: TGTGCCAGCAGCCCCGAGGAGACAGGGGCTACGAACACCGGGGAGCTGTTTTTT. Translation gives CASSPEETGATNTGELFF. The chain is built from TRBV3-1 (or the pseudogene TRBV3-2) and TRBJ2-2; 8 bases are shared with TRBD1. V gave up 4 bases and J gave up 0 bases; unmatched junction bases: 10. This CDR3 has 18 residues. CDR1 LGHDT and CDR2 YNNKEL come from the germline V gene (reference sequence).